What follows describes a single T cell receptor (beta chain). The target antigen is unknown. Clones were sequenced by immunoSEQ multiplex PCR, and TCRdb holds only the in-frame ones, with some missing. The table includes about 23,000 clones, over 75% detected once. From germline, CDR1 is SGHRS and CDR2 YFSETQ. V shed 0 bases and J 6 bases; nucleotides not matched to a gene: 10. The CDR3 extends over 17 amino acids. The sample originates from a study of T cells in localized non-small cell lung cancer. Findings and caveats of the study: Longer overall survival was associated with a higher density of T cells in the blood. There was higher T cell clonality in uninvolved adjacent lung than in tumor, and it was highest there.

The receptor was isolated from a woman between 40 and 69 years old with stage I lung adenocarcinoma. The chain joins TRBV5-1 to TRBJ2-1; TRBD2 aligns across 9 bases. The sample in question was peripheral blood, obtained before any cancer treatment. Here the CDR3 reads CASSLAGAGGRFNEQFF. CDR3 in DNA: TGCGCCAGCAGCTTGGCCGGAGCGGGAGGTCGGTTCAATGAGCAGTTCTTC.